The T cell receptor beta chain under discussion was sequenced for a study of vaccination effects on CD4 cells after COVID-19. Regarding the study as a whole: Vaccine-induced clones in healthy vaccinees cross-reacted with common cold coronaviruses in only 1 of 255 cases. Researchers reported few convalescent patients and no early post-infection timepoints in the study. Marked clonal contraction was seen in infection- and vaccine-induced clones late after vaccination.

The J segment lost 2 bases and the V segment lost 2 bases, leaving 4 bases of the junction unmatched. Germline loops: CDR1 MRHNA, CDR2 SNTAGT. The CDR3 covers 16 residues. The data were produced by immunoSEQ multiplex PCR, yet TCRdb's version contains in-frame clones alone and is incomplete. The table shows approximately 74,000 clones, with 65% to 85% occurring only once. Before sequencing, viral peptide pools were used by the ViraFEST assay to expand antigen-specific CD4+ T cells. Following 10 days of culture, CD4+ T cells were isolated. Each vaccine recipient was nucleocapsid antibody negative and had no prior SARS-CoV-2 infection. Worth noting for this clone: Its target is unknown.

This receptor was taken from a human donor who received a COVID-19 vaccine. This sample comprised CD4+ T cells from PBMCs cultured with HCoV-NL63 spike peptides, obtained before COVID-19 vaccination. V is TRBV6-4 and J is TRBJ2-2, with 8 bases fitting TRBD1. The CDR3, as DNA: TGTGCCAGCAGTGACCGTGGACAGGGAAACACCGGGGAGCTGTTTTTT. Translated: CASSDRGQGNTGELFF.